The next 18 T cell receptor beta chains were all read from a single sample in a study of graft-versus-host responses after intestinal transplantation. This table comes from immunoSEQ multiplex PCR, and its TCRdb copy is limited to in-frame clones, with some not included. The sample lists about 82,000 clones; 90% to 95% were seen once. No antigens are known for them. The sample consisted of unstimulated CD4+ T cells sorted from spleen or lymph node cells, taken before intestinal transplant. All receptors derive from a human donor who received an intestinal transplant.

The rearrangement uses TRBV11-3 and TRBJ2-2, with D perhaps matching TRBD2 (7 bases). CDR1 SGHNT and CDR2 YENEEA come from the germline V gene. The ends were cut back, 5 bases at V and 8 bases at J, with 15 bases in the middle. The CDR3 loop spans 14 amino acids. Here the CDR3 DNA reads TGTGCCAGCAGCCCCCACAGGGAGGGGGGGGAGCTGTTTTTT. This sequence encodes CASSPHREGGELFF.

The chain joins TRBV9 to TRBJ2-7; 8 bases map to TRBD1. There are 15 residues in the CDR3. Germline CDR1 and CDR2: SGDLS and YYNGEE. V was clipped by 2 bases and J by 2 bases; unmatched bases: 6. The CDR3 reads CASSVDRGTPYEQYF. DNA for the CDR3: TGTGCCAGCAGCGTCGACAGGGGCACTCCCTACGAGCAGTACTTC.

This chain joins TRBV5-3 and TRBJ2-5; 14 bases are shared with TRBD2. TRBV5-3 falls under the ORF class, with uncertain function. J gave up 4 bases and V 4 bases, and 3 bases lay outside the gene matches. The CDR3 runs 15 residues. The CDR3 DNA sequence: TGTGCCAGAAGCCGCGGGACTAGCGGGGGAGAGACCCAGTACTTC. It codes for CARSRGTSGGETQYF.

The chain recombines TRBV30 with TRBJ2-2; TRBD1 matches at 8 bases. Germline V gene data show CDR1 as GTSNPN and CDR2 as SVGIG (reference sequence). This CDR3 has 18 residues. With 0 bases clipped from V and 1 base from J, the junction kept 10 bases outside the gene matches. CDR3 residues: CAWSVWAGGALNTGELFF. The CDR3 DNA follows: TGTGCCTGGAGTGTTTGGGCAGGGGGCGCTCTGAACACCGGGGAGCTGTTTTTT.

V is TRBV18 and J is TRBJ2-7; 7 bases map to TRBD2. V dropped 0 bases and J dropped 3; count of bases not matched to a gene: 8. The germline V gene has CDR1 KGHSH and CDR2 LQKENI. The length of the CDR3 is 16 residues. The CDR3 nucleotides are TGTGCCAGCTCACCACCCGGGGGGACGGGTCTCTACGAGCAGTACTTC. Translating it yields CASSPPGGTGLYEQYF.

The V gene is TRBV5-8, the J gene TRBJ1-6; perhaps TRBD1 as D (6 bases). CDR3 length equals 16 residues. V was shortened by 1 base and J by 6 bases, with 14 bases between the two germline ends. Germline CDR1 SGHTS, CDR2 YDEGEE. The CDR3 reads CASSLNRVLVNSPLHF. In DNA, the CDR3 is TGTGCCAGCAGCTTGAACAGGGTGTTGGTTAATTCACCCCTCCACTTT.

The chain joins TRBV20-1 to TRBJ2-7; TRBD2 is a possible D gene (6 bases). This CDR3 is built from 11 residues. V lost 6 bases to trimming and J lost 5 bases, with 11 bases between them. CDR1 DFQATT and CDR2 SNEGSKA come from the germline V gene (reference sequence). The CDR3 loop reads CSAPRLDEQYF. In nucleotides, the CDR3 is TGCAGTGCCCCACGACTAGACGAGCAGTACTTC.

The gene calls are TRBV7-9 and TRBJ2-2; TRBD2 matches at 10 bases. Germline values: CDR1 SEHNR, CDR2 FQNEAQ (reference sequence). This CDR3 is 16 amino acids long. With 2 bases clipped from V and 3 bases from J, the junction kept 3 bases outside the gene matches. The CDR3 region has the DNA TGTGCCAGCAGCTTACAGCGGGGGGGTTACACCGGGGAGCTGTTTTTT. It translates to CASSLQRGGYTGELFF.

This chain connects TRBV6-6 to TRBJ1-5; D gene unclear. The CDR3 loop spans 16 amino acids. Germline lookup yields CDR1 MNHNY and CDR2 SVGAGI (reference sequence). V dropped 2 bases and J dropped 5 bases, with 16 bases sitting between them. CDR3 protein: CASSYQTIRADQPQHF. CDR3 sequence (DNA): TGTGCCAGCAGTTACCAGACTATTAGGGCTGATCAGCCCCAGCATTTT.

This rearrangement joins TRBV5-1 to TRBJ2-3; 12 bases map to TRBD2. The CDR3 sequence is 17 residues long. The J segment lost 0 bases and the V segment lost 5 bases, leaving 7 bases of the junction unmatched. CDR1 and CDR2 (germline): SGHRS, YFSETQ. CDR3 sequence reads: CASSSGLAGFSTDTQYF. CDR3 DNA: TGCGCCAGCAGTTCTGGACTAGCGGGGTTTAGCACAGATACGCAGTATTTT.

The chain employs TRBV5-1 and TRBJ2-7; 7 bases agree with TRBD1. Germline-derived CDR1 and CDR2 are SGHRS and YFSETQ. CDR3 size: 14 residues. V was clipped by 0 bases and J by 4 bases; unmatched bases: 4. The CDR3 nucleotides read TGCGCCAGCAGCTTGGTGGACAGGCGGTACGAGCAGTACTTC. It yields the protein CASSLVDRRYEQYF.

The chain carries TRBV10-1 and TRBJ2-5, with TRBD2 as a possible D gene (6 bases). V gave up 7 bases and J gave up 12 bases, with 27 bases separating them. The CDR3 length is 15 residues. Germline V gene sequence: CDR1 WNHNN, CDR2 SYGVQD (reference sequence). DNA for the CDR3: TGCGCCAGCAAATTACTAGGGCGGGAAACTAAAAGAGAGTACTTC. Its translation: CASKLLGRETKREYF.

This rearrangement joins TRBV10-2 to TRBJ2-3, with a tentative D call TRBD2 (6 bases). The V gene lost 3 bases and the J gene lost 12 bases, with 10 bases spanning the gap. The CDR3 contains 11 residues. Germline values: CDR1 WSHSY, CDR2 SAAADI. CDR3 coding DNA: TGCGCCAGCAGTGAAGGGACTGGACAGTATTTT. Translated: CASSEGTGQYF.

The V and J genes are TRBV5-1 and TRBJ1-1, with 8 nucleotides matching TRBD1. Germline assignment: CDR1 SGHRS and CDR2 YFSETQ. The CDR3 spans 17 residues. J gave up 5 bases and V 1 base, and 13 bases lay outside the gene matches. Here the CDR3 DNA reads TGCGCCAGCAGCTTGATTAACCCGGGGACAGGAGGGACTGAAGCTTTCTTT. Translated, it gives CASSLINPGTGGTEAFF.

This chain joins TRBV27 and TRBJ2-7; D gene unclear. CDR1 and CDR2 (germline): MNHEY, SMNVEV (reference sequence). With 5 bases removed from V and 2 bases from J, the gap between germline ends came to 4 bases. The CDR3 length is 11 residues. This chain's CDR3 is CASSNTYEQYF. For the CDR3, the DNA is TGTGCCAGCAGTAACACCTACGAGCAGTACTTC.

This chain links TRBV7-2 with TRBJ2-7, with 14 bases identical to TRBD2. The trim removed 5 bases at V and 4 bases at J, leaving 4 bases unmatched. CDR3 length: 15 amino acids. Germline V gene data show CDR1 as SGHTA and CDR2 as FQGNSA. The CDR3 spells CASSVTSGGGYEQYF. Here the CDR3 DNA reads TGTGCCAGCAGCGTGACTAGCGGGGGGGGATACGAGCAGTACTTC.

The CDR3 protein is CASSLASGTGGTEAFF. The DNA of the CDR3 is TGCGCCAGCAGCTTGGCCTCAGGGACAGGGGGTACTGAAGCTTTCTTT. J is TRBJ1-1 and V is TRBV5-1; TRBD1 matches at 11 bases. The J segment lost 5 bases and the V segment lost 0 bases, leaving 6 bases of the junction unmatched. Germline CDR1 SGHRS, CDR2 YFSETQ. This CDR3 contains 16 residues.

The rearrangement uses TRBV19 and TRBJ1-1, with D possibly TRBD1 on 6 matching bases. Germline CDR1 is LNHDA and CDR2 is SQIVND (reference sequence). CDR3 length: 16 residues. With 8 bases removed from V and 6 bases from J, the gap between germline ends came to 25 bases. CDR3 loop: CASFLSAARGRAEAFF. The CDR3 DNA reads TGTGCCAGTTTCCTTTCGGCAGCAAGGGGGAGGGCTGAAGCTTTCTTT.